This T cell receptor beta chain emerged from a study of blood T cell repertoires in COVID-19. At the level of the study: Samples taken during acute and convalescent COVID-19 were collected in the United States, Italy and Spain.

In the authors' methods: Scientists estimated how many nucleated cells there were by amplifying reference gene primers. The data were produced by immunoSEQ multiplex PCR, yet TCRdb's version contains in-frame clones alone and is incomplete. V, J and clone size are those of that table, while D and trimming were read from the DNA. The data show roughly 8,000 clones, roughly four fifths seen once. Germline CDR1 is MNHNY and CDR2 is SVGAGI (reference sequence). The CDR3 has 14 amino acids. With V trimmed by 6 bases and J by 4 bases, 6 bases remained unmatched. This receptor was taken from a human donor in a cohort sampled during active COVID-19. The sequencing sample was made of peripheral blood. The chain is built from TRBV6-6 and TRBJ1-5; 7 positions agree with TRBD1. Here the CDR3 DNA reads TGTGCCAGCAGCCTCGGACAGGTGAATCAGCCCCAGCATTTT. Translated: CASSLGQVNQPQHF.